Sequencing of this T cell receptor (beta chain) was carried out in a study of cytomegalovirus exposure and HLA in healthy donors. About the research overall: An earlier analysis found 110 million or so unique TCR beta sequences from about 190 million T cells.

In the PCR, 60 Vbeta and 13 Jbeta primers were used. Data came from immunoSEQ multiplex PCR; TCRdb stores just in-frame clones and leaves some out. There are 140,000 to 150,000 clones in the sample; approximately 70% occur only once, and 1.6% lies in the top ten. Trimming took 4 bases from V and 0 from J, leaving 13 bases between them. Germline V lookup: CDR1 SGHKS, CDR2 YYEKEE (reference sequence). This CDR3 has 15 residues. This clone has only one observation. Sequenced: PBMCs. The rearrangement links TRBV5-5 to TRBJ1-1, with D perhaps matching TRBD1 (5 bases). This sequence was found in a woman between 18 and 30 years old in good health and CMV-seronegative. CDR3 coding DNA: TGTGCCAGCAGCGGGGCCACAGTTATGAACACTGAAGCTTTCTTT. Amino acids: CASSGATVMNTEAFF.